This T cell receptor (beta chain) was sequenced for a study of blood T cell repertoires in COVID-19 (dated by TCRdb to 2018 to 2021). Context from the whole study: Samples covering the acute and convalescent phases of COVID-19 were provided by collaborators in the United States, Italy and Spain. Nearly every sample came with metadata listing a de-identified subject ID, COVID-19 status, age in years and sex. The dataset comprised deeply sampled blood TCRbeta repertoires from subjects exposed to, actively infected with, or recovered from COVID-19. Where HLA class I and class II types were available, the types were taken from metadata supplied by the sample provider, not from assay-based typing. The samples were drawn from two sources: the first 160 participants of the ongoing ImmuneRACE study, and 950 to 1,500 subjects contributed by 6 global collaborators. A freely available public database, intended as a resource for researchers studying the immune response to SARS-CoV-2, is where the repertoires were released. The prospective study material was composed of cDNA or gDNA derived from T cells, B-cell-depleted T cells, or PBMCs.

Collaborating institutions collected whole blood in K2EDTA tubes following their own protocols. For TCRbeta analysis, collaborators shipped samples in one of three forms: frozen whole blood, isolated PBMCs, or DNA extracted from either of those sample types. What the study reported, not specific to this receptor: How much clinical and demographic metadata was included differed by source and by participant, and the metadata was provided uncurated.

CDR1 and CDR2 are drawn from the germline V gene: MRHNA, SNTAGT. Trimming at the junction amounts to 6 bases on V and 1 base on J, and the germline ends lie 12 bases apart. Counted from cysteine to phenylalanine, this CDR3 has 14 amino acids. The entry retains the CDR3 DNA only, 42 bases that are in frame from base 1. The immunoSEQ Assay, a bias-controlled multiplex PCR, was used to amplify TCRbeta CDR3 regions from genomic DNA. Per the authors' processing: The number of nucleated cells in each sample was estimated by amplification of reference gene primers within the assay. To quantify the absolute abundance of each unique TCRbeta CDR3 rearrangement, sequence reads were collapsed and filtered. For each sample, productive Simpson clonality was calculated by taking the square root of Simpson's diversity index across productive rearrangements. The immuneACCESS repertoire file appears here via TCRdb, limited to in-frame rearrangements. These files lack a portion of the clones; in checked studies, under half of the deficit traces to unresolved V genes, and the cause of the others is not known. That table is the source of V, J and clone size, and D and trimming were worked out from the DNA. The sample records fewer than 350,000 clones, 88% of which are singletons. Just under 9.5% of the sample is taken by the ten largest.

A note on this clone: Its antigen is still unknown. Base qualities were left out, and no much larger clone turns up one base away.

Sequencing was performed on peripheral blood. Recombination joined TRBV6-4 with TRBJ1-1; TRBD1 is a weak D gene call, 6 bases matching. This TCR was sampled from a man between 18 and 29 years old with active or convalescent COVID-19. For the CDR3, the sequence is CASRRDTRNTEAFF. The DNA reads as follows: TGTGCCAGCAGACGGGACACCCGGAACACTGAAGCTTTCTTT.